Each of the 31 T cell receptor beta chains below was sequenced from the same sample in a study of blood T cell repertoires in COVID-19. Data came from immunoSEQ multiplex PCR; TCRdb stores just in-frame clones and leaves some out. The table includes roughly 230,000 clones, about 90% detected once. The sequencing sample was made of peripheral blood. These receptors were collected from a woman aged 55 to 70 with COVID-19, enrolled during active disease.

The genes are TRBV6-2 or TRBV6-3 and TRBJ2-5; possibly TRBD1 for D (6 bases). Trimming took 4 bases from V and 6 from J, leaving 12 bases between them. This CDR3 spans 13 amino acids. Looked up from germline, CDR1 is MNHEY and CDR2 is SVGEGT. CDR3 residues: CASSSPGQQTQYF. For the CDR3, the DNA is TGTGCCAGCAGTTCACCGGGACAACAGACCCAGTACTTC.

Concerning this clone itself: Other DNA sequences in the same sample also yield this CDR3. V and J are TRBV19 and TRBJ1-5; 10 bases match TRBD1. This CDR3 contains 13 residues. V lost 5 bases, J lost 5 bases, and 0 bases stayed unmatched. Germline-derived CDR1 and CDR2 are LNHDA and SQIVND (reference sequence). CDR3 region: CASSGTGDQPQHF. In DNA form, the CDR3 reads TGTGCCAGTAGTGGGACAGGGGATCAGCCCCAGCATTTT.

The chain joins TRBV5-5 to TRBJ1-2, with TRBD1 identical over 9 bases. The length of the CDR3 is 14 residues. V shed 5 bases, J shed 7 bases, and the junction held 9 bases outside the gene matches. Per germline, CDR1 SGHKS and CDR2 YYEKEE (reference sequence). As DNA, the CDR3 is TGTGCCAGCAGACGGGGGGACAGGGACGGTGGCTACACCTTC. Amino acid sequence: CASRRGDRDGGYTF.

This chain uses TRBV5-7 with TRBJ1-2; D remains unclear. TRBV5-7 is given ORF status, its function remaining uncertain. The CDR3 has 16 amino acids. Trimming removed 0 bases from V and 0 bases from J, with 12 bases in between. The CDR3 is CASSLARIEANYGYTF. DNA of the CDR3: TGTGCCAGCAGCTTGGCCAGGATCGAAGCTAACTATGGCTACACCTTC.

V is TRBV30 and J is TRBJ1-5; D not certain. Trimming shortened V by 5 bases and J by 1 base, and 12 bases separated the two germline ends. This CDR3 has 14 amino acids. Per the germline V gene, CDR1 is GTSNPN and CDR2 is SVGIG (reference sequence). CDR3 sequence: CAWSFSESNQPQHF. In DNA, the CDR3 is TGTGCCTGGTCCTTTTCGGAGAGCAATCAGCCCCAGCATTTT.

This clone was observed a single time. The chain combines TRBV11-2 with TRBJ1-5, with TRBD1 identical over 8 bases. V trimming: 0 bases; J trimming: 2 bases; junction bases outside the gene matches: 3. CDR1 SGHAT and CDR2 FQNNGV come from the germline V gene. The CDR3 has 16 amino acids. The CDR3 loop is CASSLDLQGGNQPQHF. The DNA for the CDR3 is TGTGCCAGCAGCTTAGATTTACAGGGGGGCAATCAGCCCCAGCATTTT.

The chain couples TRBV5-6 to TRBJ1-2; TRBD1 matches 9 bases. Germline V CDR1 and CDR2: SGHDT, YYEEEE. The ends lost 2 bases at V and 4 bases at J; junction bases unmatched: 6. This CDR3 contains 15 residues. The DNA of the CDR3 is TGTGCCAGCAGCTTAGGCCGGACAGGGGCCTATGGCTACACCTTC. The encoded protein is CASSLGRTGAYGYTF.

The chain links TRBV6-4 to TRBJ1-2, with 8 nucleotides matching TRBD1. CDR3 size: 11 residues. Germline V lookup: CDR1 MRHNA, CDR2 SNTAGT. V shed 6 bases, J shed 9 bases, and the junction held 3 bases outside the gene matches. The chain's CDR3 is CASSPRGRYTF. CDR3 DNA: TGTGCCAGCAGCCCCAGGGGGCGCTACACCTTC.

The chain links TRBV29-1 to TRBJ1-3; D is undetermined. This CDR3 has 15 amino acids. V dropped 3 bases and J dropped 5 bases, with 17 bases sitting between them. Germline CDR1 is SQVTM and CDR2 is ANQGSEA. The CDR3 coding sequence is TGCAGCGTTGATGAGGGTGGTGGTAATCGAAACACCATATATTTT. Translated: CSVDEGGGNRNTIYF. The full variable domain, completed using reference TRBV29-1 and TRBJ1-3, is SAVISQKPSRDICQRGTSLTIQCQVDSQVTMMFWYRQQPGQSLTLIATANQGSEATYESGFVIDKFPISRPNLTFSTLTVSNMSPEDSSIYLCSVDEGGGNRNTIYFGEGSWLTVV.

This rearrangement joins TRBV30 to TRBJ2-2; D remains ambiguous. This CDR3 is built from 13 residues. Germline values: CDR1 GTSNPN, CDR2 SVGIG (reference sequence). V lost 5 bases and J lost 1, with 8 bases in between. The CDR3 reads CAWDIWNTGELFF. The CDR3 DNA is TGTGCCTGGGACATATGGAACACCGGGGAGCTGTTTTTT.

The chain couples TRBV7-2 to TRBJ2-5; 9 bases are a match to TRBD2. Germline trimming cut 2 bases from V and 2 bases from J; bases unmatched to any gene: 6. The length of the CDR3 is 16 residues. Germline V CDR1 and CDR2: SGHTA, FQGNSA. CDR3 sequence: CASSLNSGGIQETQYF. CDR3 bases: TGTGCCAGCAGCTTAAACAGCGGGGGGATACAAGAGACCCAGTACTTC.

The genes are TRBV10-3 and TRBJ1-2, with D tentatively TRBD1 (6 bases). CDR1 is ENHRY, CDR2 SYGVKD, per germline. The CDR3 extends over 12 amino acids. The ends were cut back, 2 bases at V and 6 bases at J, with 7 bases in the middle. The CDR3 loop reads CAISETGNGYTF. Written as DNA, the CDR3 is TGTGCCATCAGTGAGACAGGGAATGGCTACACCTTC.

V usage is TRBV19 and J usage is TRBJ1-2, with D tentatively TRBD1 (5 bases). V lost 5 bases and J lost 12, with 16 bases in between. The germline CDR1 and CDR2 sequences are LNHDA and SQIVND (reference sequence). The CDR3 extends over 12 amino acids. The CDR3, as DNA: TGTGCCAGTAGTTCAGGGAGGTTTTGGCACACCTTC. Translating it yields CASSSGRFWHTF. The full variable domain, rest sourced from reference TRBV19 and TRBJ1-2, is DGGITQSPKYLFRKEGQNVTLSCEQNLNHDAMYWYRQDPGQGLRLIYYSQIVNDFQKGDIAEGYSVSREKKESFPLTVTSAQKNPTAFYLCASSSGRFWHTFGSGTRLTVV.

The rearrangement joins TRBV27 to TRBJ2-3; 9 bases match TRBD1. CDR3 length equals 16 residues. V shed 2 bases and J 3 bases; nucleotides not matched to a gene: 6. From germline, CDR1 is MNHEY and CDR2 SMNVEV (reference sequence). The CDR3 spells CASSLIGTGKTDTQYF. The CDR3 DNA follows: TGTGCCAGCAGTTTAATTGGGACAGGGAAGACAGATACGCAGTATTTT.

The V gene is TRBV6-5, the J gene TRBJ2-7, with 8 bases that match TRBD2. The germline V gene encodes CDR1 MNHEY and CDR2 SVGAGI. This CDR3 spans 14 amino acids. Trimming took 7 bases from V and 2 from J; bases not matched to a gene: 7. CDR3 nucleotides: TGTGCCAGCACCACGGGAGGGGCAACCTACGAGCAGTACTTC. This encodes CASTTGGATYEQYF.

The chain recombines TRBV4-3 with TRBJ1-2, with 9 positions matching TRBD1. The CDR3 is 15 residues long. V lost 1 base and J lost 7; bases outside the gene matches: 7. The germline CDR1 and CDR2 sequences are LGHNA and YSLEER. The CDR3 here is CASSQGWGQGPGYTF. CDR3 coding DNA: TGCGCCAGCAGCCAAGGATGGGGACAGGGCCCTGGCTACACCTTC.

The chain employs TRBV6-2 or TRBV6-3 and TRBJ2-4; 7 bases line up with TRBD1. CDR3 length: 19 amino acids. V gave up 5 bases and J gave up 0 bases; unmatched junction bases: 16. Germline V gives CDR1 MNHEY, CDR2 SVGEGT. CDR3 DNA: TGTGCCAGCAGTACCGGGGACAGCAGCCAGCCGCTAGCCAAAAACATTCAGTACTTC. Translation gives CASSTGDSSQPLAKNIQYF.

The CDR3 spells CASSIGGRAFYNEQFF. The CDR3 nucleotides are TGTGCCAGTAGTATCGGGGGTCGGGCCTTCTACAATGAGCAGTTCTTC. This chain joins TRBV19 and TRBJ2-1, with a possible D match to TRBD2 (6 bases). In germline, CDR1 is LNHDA, CDR2 SQIVND (reference sequence). This CDR3 spans 16 amino acids. Trimming pared 3 bases from V and 3 bases from J, leaving 15 bases between.

DNA for the CDR3: TGCGCCAGCAGCTTAAACGGCGGGACAGGGGTTATAAATGGCTACACCTTC. The encoded protein is CASSLNGGTGVINGYTF. This rearrangement joins TRBV5-1 to TRBJ1-2; TRBD1 agrees at 10 bases. Germline trimming cut 2 bases from V and 6 bases from J; bases unmatched to any gene: 13. This CDR3 comprises 17 residues. Germline V lookup: CDR1 SGHRS, CDR2 YFSETQ.

CDR3 sequence: CASSQYSNTEAFF. The DNA of the CDR3 is TGTGCCAGCAGCCAATATAGCAACACTGAAGCTTTCTTT. The chain is built from TRBV14 and TRBJ1-1, with no clear D. The CDR3 consists of 13 residues. Germline V gene sequence: CDR1 SGHDN, CDR2 FVKESK. The V end lost 2 bases, the J end lost 2 bases, and 6 bases lay between the germline ends. Full variable domain (remainder filled in from reference TRBV14 and TRBJ1-1): EAGVTQFPSHSVIEKGQTVTLRCDPISGHDNLYWYRRVMGKEIKFLLHFVKESKQDESGMPNNRFLAERTGGTYSTLKVQPAELEDSGVYFCASSQYSNTEAFFGQGTRLTVV.

This clone was seen once. The chain recombines TRBV5-1 with TRBJ2-3, with D tentatively TRBD1 (5 bases). Germline V lookup: CDR1 SGHRS, CDR2 YFSETQ. The length of the CDR3 is 16 residues. Trimming shortened V by 0 bases and J by 2 bases, and 13 bases separated the two germline ends. The CDR3 loop reads CASSLGGDRYTDTQYF. CDR3 coding DNA: TGCGCCAGCAGCTTGGGGGGTGACAGATACACAGATACGCAGTATTTT.

The chain combines TRBV30 with TRBJ2-5; D gene ambiguous. The germline V and J ends were trimmed by 1 base and 7 bases, with 7 bases remaining between them. The CDR3 contains 11 residues. Germline CDR1 reads GTSNPN; CDR2 reads SVGIG (reference sequence). The CDR3 loop is CAWSAVGTQYF. The CDR3, as DNA: TGTGCCTGGAGTGCGGTTGGGACCCAGTACTTC.

The chain has TRBV12-3 or TRBV12-4 and TRBJ1-1; D possibly corresponds to TRBD1 (5 bases). The CDR3 runs to 13 residues. V lost 1 base and J 8 bases, leaving 11 bases between the germline ends. The CDR3 bases are TGTGCCAGCAGTTTAGAGGTGGGGCAGGAAGCTTTCTTT. Translating gives CASSLEVGQEAFF.

V usage is TRBV5-4 and J usage is TRBJ2-7; 13 nucleotides line up with TRBD2. Per germline, CDR1 SGHNT and CDR2 YYREEE (reference sequence). The CDR3 contains 17 residues. Trimming removed 4 bases from V and 1 base from J; junction bases left unmatched: 8. As DNA, the CDR3 is TGTGCCAGCAGCACCCCGGGACTAGCGGGGATATCCTACGAGCAGTACTTC. It codes for CASSTPGLAGISYEQYF.

The chain employs TRBV2 and TRBJ1-4, with 9 positions matching TRBD1. Germline CDR1 and CDR2: SNHLY and FYNNEI. With 9 bases clipped from V and 7 bases from J, the junction kept 6 bases outside the gene matches. This CDR3 contains 13 residues. The CDR3 nucleotides read TGTGCCAGACACAGGGGGCAAGTTGAAAAACTGTTTTTT. The encoded protein is CARHRGQVEKLFF.

The CDR3 is CASSSGLAKTSLCYF. DNA for the CDR3: TGTGCCAGCAGCTCCGGACTAGCTAAAACGTCCCTCTGCTACTTC. The V gene is TRBV7-2, the J gene TRBJ2-7, with 8 bases identical to TRBD2. The trim removed 4 bases at V and 13 bases at J, leaving 18 bases unmatched. The CDR3 consists of 15 residues. The germline V gene encodes CDR1 SGHTA and CDR2 FQGNSA.

The chain is built from TRBV28 and TRBJ2-7; D unresolved. In germline, CDR1 is MDHEN, CDR2 SYDVKM. Trimming removed 4 bases at V and 1 base at J, with 2 bases between. This CDR3 contains 11 residues. CDR3 protein: CASSSSYEQYF. CDR3 coding DNA: TGTGCCAGCAGTTCATCCTACGAGCAGTACTTC. The whole variable domain, remainder taken from reference TRBV28 and TRBJ2-7, is DVKVTQSSRYLVKRTGEKVFLECVQDMDHENMFWYRQDPGLGLRLIYFSYDVKMKEKGDIPEGYSVSREKKERFSLILESASTNQTSMYLCASSSSYEQYFGPGTRLTVT.

The chain has TRBV6-5 and TRBJ1-4, with 7 bases identical to TRBD1. This CDR3 region has 14 residues. Germline V gene sequence: CDR1 MNHEY, CDR2 SVGAGI. V gave up 5 bases and J gave up 4 bases; unmatched junction bases: 4. CDR3 region: CASSQDRLNEKLFF. In nucleotides, the CDR3 is TGTGCCAGCAGTCAGGACAGGCTTAATGAAAAACTGTTTTTT.

This chain links TRBV7-2 with TRBJ1-4, with D possibly TRBD1 on 6 matching bases. Trimming took off 1 base at V and 7 bases at J, with 19 bases between the two ends. Germline-derived CDR1 and CDR2 are SGHTA and FQGNSA. This CDR3 has 17 amino acids. The CDR3 nucleotides read TGTGCCAGCAGCTTAGGAACCCCACGGGGGGCAGGTGAAAAACTGTTTTTT. This sequence encodes CASSLGTPRGAGEKLFF. The full variable domain, completed using reference TRBV7-2 and TRBJ1-4, is GAGVSQSPSNKVTEKGKDVELRCDPISGHTALYWYRQSLGQGLEFLIYFQGNSAPDKSGLPSDRFSAERTGGSVSTLTIQRTQQEDSAVYLCASSLGTPRGAGEKLFFGSGTQLSVL.

This rearrangement joins TRBV19 to TRBJ1-6; TRBD1 aligns across 7 bases. CDR1 LNHDA and CDR2 SQIVND come from the germline V gene (reference sequence). The CDR3 totals 15 residues. The trim removed 6 bases at V and 6 bases at J, leaving 8 bases unmatched. The DNA of the CDR3 is TGTGCCAGTAGCGCGACAGGGCTGGGTAATTCACCCCTCCACTTT. Its protein product is CASSATGLGNSPLHF.

J is TRBJ2-2 and V is TRBV16; TRBD1 agrees at 8 bases. The CDR3 runs 15 residues. The trim removed 10 bases at V and 1 base at J, leaving 8 bases unmatched. The germline CDR1 and CDR2 sequences are KGHSY and FQNENV. CDR3 in DNA: TGTGCCACCAGACTTGGGACAGGGAACACCGGGGAGCTGTTTTTT. Encoded protein: CATRLGTGNTGELFF.